What follows are 18 T cell receptor beta chains derived from one specimen sequenced in a study of cytomegalovirus exposure and HLA in healthy donors. The protocol was immunoSEQ multiplex PCR, while the TCRdb copy is restricted to in-frame clones and leaves out a portion. This table holds more than 130,000 clones, about 91% found once. What was sequenced was PBMCs. The source of these receptors is a woman between 18 and 29 years old in good health and CMV-seropositive.

V usage is TRBV5-6 and J usage is TRBJ2-1; possibly TRBD2 for D (6 bases). V gave up 1 base and J gave up 9 bases, with 17 bases separating them. In germline, CDR1 is SGHDT, CDR2 YYEEEE. The CDR3 is made up of 15 amino acids. The CDR3 loop reads CASSLPSGTRGEQFF. The CDR3 DNA follows: TGTGCCAGCAGCTTGCCCTCCGGGACTCGGGGTGAGCAGTTCTTC.

The V gene is TRBV27, the J gene TRBJ2-6, with D perhaps matching TRBD2 (5 bases). The CDR3 length is 17 residues. Germline CDR1 reads MNHEY; CDR2 reads SMNVEV (reference sequence). V was pared by 10 bases and J by 3 bases, with 22 bases between. CDR3 protein: CATSLGGYYGGANVLTF. CDR3 sequence (DNA): TGTGCCACCTCTCTGGGCGGGTATTACGGTGGGGCCAACGTCCTGACTTTC.

The chain combines TRBV6-5 with TRBJ1-2; possibly TRBD1 for D (5 bases). This CDR3 has 11 residues. Trimming stripped 8 bases from V and 7 bases from J, with 11 bases between. Germline CDR1 and CDR2: MNHEY and SVGAGI. In DNA, the CDR3 is TGTGCCAGCGGGAGGGGACTTGGCTACACCTTC. It is translated as CASGRGLGYTF.

V is TRBV5-1 and J is TRBJ2-1; 8 positions agree with TRBD1. The CDR3 covers 15 residues. Unmatched junction bases numbered 11, after V lost 4 bases and J lost 8 bases. The germline V gene encodes CDR1 SGHRS and CDR2 YFSETQ. The CDR3 is CASSQNDRGRDEQFF. The CDR3 bases are TGCGCCAGCAGCCAGAACGACAGGGGCCGCGATGAGCAGTTCTTC. The full variable domain, in which reference TRBV5-1 and TRBJ2-1 provide the parts outside the CDR3, is KAGVTQTPRYLIKTRGQQVTLSCSPISGHRSVSWYQQTPGQGLQFLFEYFSETQRNKGNFPGRFSGRQFSNSRSEMNVSTLELGDSALYLCASSQNDRGRDEQFFGPGTRLTVL.

The chain uses TRBV2 and TRBJ2-1; TRBD2 aligns across 7 bases. Germline CDR1 and CDR2: SNHLY and FYNNEI. The V and J ends lost 10 bases and 5 bases, in that order; junction bases with no gene match: 11. This CDR3 has 14 amino acids. CDR3 in amino acids: CATDAPSGNNEQFF. The CDR3 DNA reads TGTGCCACCGATGCCCCTAGCGGTAACAATGAGCAGTTCTTC. Full variable domain (outside the CDR3, taken from reference TRBV2 and TRBJ2-1): EPEVTQTPSHQVTQMGQEVILRCVPISNHLYFYWYRQILGQKVEFLVSFYNNEISEKSEIFDDQFSVERPDGSNFTLKIRSTKLEDSAMYFCATDAPSGNNEQFFGPGTRLTVL.

This rearrangement joins TRBV4-1 to TRBJ2-3, with D unclear. The CDR3 is 16 amino acids. V lost 4 bases, J lost 4 bases, and 18 bases lay in between. Looked up from germline, CDR1 is MGHRA and CDR2 is YSYEKL. The CDR3 nucleotides read TGCGCCAGCAGCCCGTCCACCGGGTTGGTCGCAGATACGCAGTATTTT. Its protein product is CASSPSTGLVADTQYF.

This chain joins TRBV30 and TRBJ2-1; D gene uncertain. CDR1 and CDR2 from the germline V gene are GTSNPN and SVGIG (reference sequence). The V gene lost 2 bases and the J gene lost 4 bases, with 15 bases spanning the gap. This CDR3 is built from 15 residues. The CDR3 DNA reads as TGTGCCTGGAGTACCCCCCAAGCCCCTTACAATGAGCAGTTCTTC. Translating gives CAWSTPQAPYNEQFF.

CDR3 DNA sequence: TGTGCCAGCAGCTTAGTAGGGGAAGATACGCAGTATTTT. This gives the protein CASSLVGEDTQYF. The chain couples TRBV7-2 to TRBJ2-3; D is perhaps TRBD1 (5 bases). CDR3 size: 13 residues. Germline assignment: CDR1 SGHTA and CDR2 FQGNSA. V shed 1 base and J shed 5 bases, with 7 bases lying between them.

V usage is TRBV6-5 and J usage is TRBJ1-6, with D hard to call. In germline, CDR1 is MNHEY, CDR2 SVGAGI. This CDR3 is built from 16 residues. V was trimmed by 0 bases and J by 0 bases, leaving 6 bases between them. The DNA of the CDR3 is TGTGCCAGCAGTTACTCGGGGAGCTCCTATAATTCACCCCTCCACTTT. Translated, it gives CASSYSGSSYNSPLHF.

This clone was counted a single time. The genes are TRBV7-6 and TRBJ2-1, with 10 bases fitting TRBD2. The CDR3 is 19 residues long. Germline lookup yields CDR1 SGHVS and CDR2 FNYEAQ. Unmatched junction bases numbered 12, after V lost 0 bases and J lost 4 bases. In nucleotides, the CDR3 is TGTGCCAGCAGCTTAGCGTCGGGGGTAGGGACTAGCGTTTACAATGAGCAGTTCTTC. Translating gives CASSLASGVGTSVYNEQFF.

This clone was detected ten times or more. The gene calls are TRBV7-9 and TRBJ2-2; tentatively, D is TRBD1 (6 bases). With 4 bases removed from V and 3 bases from J, the gap between germline ends came to 12 bases. Germline loops: CDR1 SEHNR, CDR2 FQNEAQ (reference sequence). This CDR3 comprises 15 residues. The CDR3 bases are TGTGCCAGCAGCTCGACAGGAATAGACACCGGGGAGCTGTTTTTT. It specifies CASSSTGIDTGELFF.

This sequence joins TRBV19 and TRBJ1-2; maybe TRBD1 (6 bases). The germline CDR1 and CDR2 sequences are LNHDA and SQIVND (reference sequence). The CDR3 runs to 14 residues. V dropped 6 bases and J dropped 8 bases, with 19 bases sitting between them. In nucleotides, the CDR3 is TGTGCCAGTAGCCCAGGGGTATTGGCTTACGGCTACACCTTC. It translates to CASSPGVLAYGYTF. Full variable domain (remainder filled in from reference TRBV19 and TRBJ1-2): DGGITQSPKYLFRKEGQNVTLSCEQNLNHDAMYWYRQDPGQGLRLIYYSQIVNDFQKGDIAEGYSVSREKKESFPLTVTSAQKNPTAFYLCASSPGVLAYGYTFGSGTRLTVV.

The chain recombines TRBV6-5 with TRBJ1-2; D gene unclear. Germline loops: CDR1 MNHEY, CDR2 SVGAGI. CDR3 length equals 13 residues. Trimming removed 2 bases at V and 8 bases at J, with 12 bases between. The CDR3 DNA reads TGTGCCAGCAGTTACGGGGTGGCGGGAGGCTACACCTTC. This encodes CASSYGVAGGYTF.

The V call is TRBV27, the J call TRBJ2-7; tentative D call: TRBD1 (6 bases). CDR1 and CDR2 from the germline V gene are MNHEY and SMNVEV (reference sequence). V dropped 3 bases and J dropped 4 bases, with 16 bases sitting between them. There are 15 residues in the CDR3. CDR3 coding DNA: TGTGCCAGCAGTTTCTTTTCGGGCAGGGGTTACGAGCAGTACTTC. Translation gives CASSFFSGRGYEQYF.

This clone appeared a single time. The DNA for the CDR3 is TGTGCCAGCAGCCCGACTAGCGGGAGAGGGGTCGAGCAGTACTTC. It is translated as CASSPTSGRGVEQYF. The V call is TRBV9, the J call TRBJ2-7; 12 nucleotides line up with TRBD2. V lost 4 bases, J lost 6 bases, and 8 bases stayed unmatched. The length of the CDR3 is 15 residues. Germline V gene lookup returns CDR1 SGDLS and CDR2 YYNGEE.

The V call is TRBV11-2, the J call TRBJ2-1; the D is unclear. CDR3 size: 14 residues. With 2 bases removed from V and 4 bases from J, the gap between germline ends came to 9 bases. Germline values: CDR1 SGHAT, CDR2 FQNNGV. The DNA of the CDR3 is TGTGCCAGCAGCTTATTCCCCGGTTACAATGAGCAGTTCTTC. Its translation: CASSLFPGYNEQFF.

The chain combines TRBV12-2 with TRBJ2-5; the table's D call, TRBD1, was not checked against the DNA. TRBV12-2 is tagged as a pseudogene. The CDR3 is 16 residues long. The CDR3 coding sequence is TGTGCAAGTCGCTCCGGGACAGGGGACCGCCAAGAGACCCAGTACTTC. Residues: CASRSGTGDRQETQYF.

This CDR3 is CASSARTGRNTEAFF. CDR3 sequence (DNA): TGTGCCAGCAGCGCCAGGACAGGGCGGAACACTGAAGCTTTCTTT. This chain joins TRBV7-9 and TRBJ1-1, with 8 bases identical to TRBD1. The J segment lost 1 base and the V segment lost 5 bases, leaving 6 bases of the junction unmatched. CDR3 length: 15 residues. The germline V gene encodes CDR1 SEHNR and CDR2 FQNEAQ (reference sequence).